This T cell receptor beta chain was found in a study of CD8 T cells in Susac syndrome (dated by TCRdb to about 2019). Context from the whole study: Of the Susac syndrome patients who were sequenced, six had clinically active disease and roughly 8 were in clinical remission. The study used repertoire sequencing to test whether antigen drove CD8+ T cell activation and differentiation in Susac syndrome. Susac syndrome patients were therapy-naive, on corticosteroids (some also receiving IVIg), or on IVIg alone at blood withdrawal. Study-wide conclusions, independent of this receptor: In the CD4+ T cell repertoire of Susac syndrome patients, clonal expansion was not detected. The number of individuals in the TCR sequencing and HLA analysis was acknowledged as relatively small.

RNA was extracted using the RNeasy kit, and roughly 0.45 to 1 microgram was reverse transcribed with random hexamers. The immunoSEQ multiplex PCR assay, covering 54 Vbeta and 13 Jbeta segments, was used to amplify TCR beta CDR3 regions. Bias from PCR amplification was corrected by using a synthetic template baseline for primer optimization and for computational correction. The paper's processing steps were these. Reads were annotated to V, D and J genes according to IMGT and were analyzed with immunoSEQ Analyzer, with only productive sequences retained. To calculate clonality, Shannon entropy was normalized by log2 of the number of productive unique sequences and then subtracted from one. Public and private clones were assessed among the 100 most prevalent clones of each patient and control. Clones were defined as Susac-specific when absent from the healthy and MS cohorts, from about a thousand published viral clones and from other ImmuneACCESS disease sequences. TCRdb trimmed the raw reads at Q25, called clones with MiXCR and kept productive beta chains. All rows with the same CDR3 protein become a single entry with the most common DNA and genes. TCRdb's processing, not the authors' own work, is the source of the V and J calls. This sample has some 150,000 distinct CDR3 sequences in its table, and 95% of those were observed once. The ten largest clonotypes hold 0.16% of the sample.

Regarding this clonotype: Its antigen has not been determined. Within one base of it there is no much larger clone, and no base qualities were kept.

High-throughput TCR beta sequencing profiled peripheral blood CD8+ and CD4+ T cells from healthy donors, Susac syndrome patients and multiple sclerosis patients. The Susac syndrome patients fulfilled recently defined diagnostic criteria for either definite or probable disease. CD8+ TEMRA cells were enriched by FACS, while bulk CD8+ and CD4+ T cells were purified by magnetic negative isolation. Blood was collected in EDTA tubes and processed within 24 hours, with PBMCs isolated through density gradient centrifugation. PBMCs destined for TCR sequencing were cryopreserved in liquid nitrogen and later thawed in a 37 °C water bath. A purity of at least 90% was achieved for sorted or isolated CD4+, CD8+ and CD8+ TEMRA cells. CDR1 and CDR2 are drawn from the germline V gene: MGHDK, SYGVNS. The CDR3 starts with the cysteine, ends with the phenylalanine, and has 13 residues. Only the CDR3 part of the read is kept: 39 bases, read in frame from the first base. V and J are truncated by 6 bases and 10 bases respectively, leaving an intervening sequence of 16 bases.

Here the chain combines TRBV25-1 and TRBJ1-5, with a weak D call of TRBD1 (6 bases match). What was sequenced was CD4+ T cells from PBMCs. This receptor was obtained from a human donor with Susac syndrome. The DNA sequence is TGTGCCAGCAGCGCATTTGGGGGGCGCCCCCAGCATTTT. Its product reads: CASSAFGGRPQHF.